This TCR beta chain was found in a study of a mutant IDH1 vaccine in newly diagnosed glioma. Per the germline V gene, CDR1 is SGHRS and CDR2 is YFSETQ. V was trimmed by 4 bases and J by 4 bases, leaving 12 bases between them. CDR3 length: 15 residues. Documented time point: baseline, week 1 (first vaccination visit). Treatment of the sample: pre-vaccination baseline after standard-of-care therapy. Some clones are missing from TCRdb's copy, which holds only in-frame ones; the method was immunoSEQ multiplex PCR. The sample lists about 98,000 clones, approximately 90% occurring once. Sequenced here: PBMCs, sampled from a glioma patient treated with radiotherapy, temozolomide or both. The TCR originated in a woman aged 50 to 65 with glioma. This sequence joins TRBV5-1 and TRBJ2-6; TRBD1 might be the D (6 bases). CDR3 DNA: TGCGCCAGCAGCACAACAGGGCCCGGGGCCAACGTCCTGACTTTC. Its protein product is CASSTTGPGANVLTF.